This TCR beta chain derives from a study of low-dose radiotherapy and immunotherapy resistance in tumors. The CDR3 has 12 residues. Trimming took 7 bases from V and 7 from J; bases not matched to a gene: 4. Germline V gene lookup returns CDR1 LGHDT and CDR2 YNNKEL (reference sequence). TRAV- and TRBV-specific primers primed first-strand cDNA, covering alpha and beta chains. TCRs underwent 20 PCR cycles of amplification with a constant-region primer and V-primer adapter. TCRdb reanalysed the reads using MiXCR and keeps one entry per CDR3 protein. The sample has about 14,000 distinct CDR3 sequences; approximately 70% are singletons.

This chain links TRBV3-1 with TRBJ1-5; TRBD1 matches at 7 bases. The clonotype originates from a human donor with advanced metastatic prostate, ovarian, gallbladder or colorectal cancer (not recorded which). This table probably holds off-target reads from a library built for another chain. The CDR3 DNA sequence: TGTGCCAGCACTACAGGGGACCAGCCCCAGCATTTT. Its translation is CASTTGDQPQHF.